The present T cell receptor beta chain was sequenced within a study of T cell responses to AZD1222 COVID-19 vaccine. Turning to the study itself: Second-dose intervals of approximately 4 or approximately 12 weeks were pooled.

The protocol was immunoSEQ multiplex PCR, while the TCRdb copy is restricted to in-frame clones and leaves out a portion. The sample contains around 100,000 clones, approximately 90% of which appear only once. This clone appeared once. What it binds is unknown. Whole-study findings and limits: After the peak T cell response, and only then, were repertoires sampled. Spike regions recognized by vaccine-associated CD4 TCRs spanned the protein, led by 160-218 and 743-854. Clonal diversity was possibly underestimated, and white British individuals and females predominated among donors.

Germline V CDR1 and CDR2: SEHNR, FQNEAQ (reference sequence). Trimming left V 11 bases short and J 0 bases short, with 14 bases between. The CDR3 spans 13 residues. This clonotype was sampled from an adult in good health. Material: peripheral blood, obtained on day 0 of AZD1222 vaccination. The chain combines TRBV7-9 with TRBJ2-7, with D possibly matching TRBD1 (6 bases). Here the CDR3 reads CAGTRDTSYEQYF. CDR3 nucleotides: TGTGCCGGAACAAGGGACACCTCCTACGAGCAGTACTTC.